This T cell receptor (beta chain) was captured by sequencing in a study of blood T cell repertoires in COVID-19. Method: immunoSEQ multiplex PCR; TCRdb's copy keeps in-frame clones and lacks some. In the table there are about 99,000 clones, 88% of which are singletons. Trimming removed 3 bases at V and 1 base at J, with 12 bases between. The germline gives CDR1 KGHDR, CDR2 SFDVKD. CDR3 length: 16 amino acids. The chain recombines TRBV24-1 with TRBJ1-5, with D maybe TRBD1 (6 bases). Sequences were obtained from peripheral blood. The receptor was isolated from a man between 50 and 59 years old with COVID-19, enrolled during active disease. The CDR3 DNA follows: TGTGCCACCAGTGATAACAGGGAATTCAGCAATCAGCCCCAGCATTTT. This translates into CATSDNREFSNQPQHF.